This entry is about one T cell receptor (beta chain). Its specificity is not known. 60 Vbeta and 13 Jbeta primers were used in PCR. Repertoires were generated with immunoSEQ multiplex PCR, while TCRdb's copy carries only in-frame clones and drops some. Seen here are 200,000 to 250,000 clones, around 75% observed once, and the top ten hold roughly 2%. After removal of 0 bases from V and 14 bases from J, the junction contained 10 bases not matched to a gene. The CDR3 contains 13 residues. Germline CDR1 reads SQVTM; CDR2 reads ANQGSEA. This sample was taken from a study of cytomegalovirus exposure and HLA in healthy donors. Healthy bone marrow donors made up the donors. Study observations and caveats: The study designated fewer than 200 TCR beta chains cytomegalovirus-associated. There were some V segments, including TRBV6-2 and TRBV6-3, excluded as indistinguishable.

The source material was PBMCs. This TCR derives from a woman in her twenties or thirties in good health and CMV-seronegative. The V gene is TRBV29-1, the J gene TRBJ2-1, with 7 bases fitting TRBD1. CDR3 loop: CSVEEGSGGNEFF. The CDR3 DNA follows: TGCAGCGTTGAAGAGGGGTCAGGGGGAAATGAGTTCTTC.